This T cell receptor beta chain was obtained from a study of molecular identifiers for immune sequencing clone quantification. Across the study: Four of five splits of RNA from roughly 20,000 or 100,000 naive CD8 cells were sequenced in replicates.

CDR3 length equals 13 residues. Germline CDR1 and CDR2: SGHDN and FVKESK. Trimming stripped 4 bases from V and 4 bases from J, with 11 bases between. TCRdb reprocessed the PCR reads with MiXCR, giving one entry per CDR3 protein. The sample lists about 630,000 distinct CDR3 sequences, 25% seen once, with 0.78% in the top ten. This clonotype appeared many times. Its matching antigen is unknown. Findings and limits, study-wide: Underestimation of highly expanded clone sizes could arise where identical TCR molecules share a barcode.

This TCR came from a human donor in good health. Some libraries in this study had Jurkat cell RNA spiked in. The rearrangement links TRBV14 to TRBJ2-7; TRBD1 might be the D (6 bases). The material sequenced was naive CD8+ T cells from blood, with Jurkat cell RNA spiked in. Specified subset: FACS-sorted CD8+CD4-CCR7+CD45RA+ naive T cells. The CDR3 DNA is TGTGCCAGCAGCCTTAGAGGGGGTTACGAGCAGTACTTC. Its protein product is CASSLRGGYEQYF.